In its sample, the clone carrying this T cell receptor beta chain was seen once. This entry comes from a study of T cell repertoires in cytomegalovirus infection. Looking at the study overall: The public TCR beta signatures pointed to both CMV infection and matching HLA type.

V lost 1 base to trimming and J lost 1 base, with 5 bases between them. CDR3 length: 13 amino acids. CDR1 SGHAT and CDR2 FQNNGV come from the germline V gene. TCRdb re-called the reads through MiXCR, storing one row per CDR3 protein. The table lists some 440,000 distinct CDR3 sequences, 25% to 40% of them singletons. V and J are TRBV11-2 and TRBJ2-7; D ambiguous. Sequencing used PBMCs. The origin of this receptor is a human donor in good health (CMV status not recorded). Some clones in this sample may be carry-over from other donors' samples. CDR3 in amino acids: CASSLVISYEQYF. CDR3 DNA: TGTGCCAGCAGCTTAGTGATTTCCTACGAGCAGTACTTC.